What follows are 23 T cell receptor beta chains derived from one specimen sequenced in a study of spatial heterogeneity in lung cancer (dated by TCRdb to the late 2010s). What the research found in general, with its limitations: The number of expanded intratumoral alpha and beta TCRs correlated with the tumor nonsynonymous mutation count.

The sample's time point label, decoded: sample taken at primary tumor resection. Receptors were amplified or captured by 5' RACE. Sequencer: NextSeq 500. The public reads were reprocessed in TCRdb via fastp at Q25 and MiXCR, keeping in-frame beta chains. Each entry is one CDR3 protein sequence, shown with its most common DNA and genes. The sample includes around 21,000 distinct CDR3 sequences, with 2.8% observed a single time. The ten largest clones take up around 8% of the sample. Their cognate antigens are unknown. The sequences come from lung tumor tissue, collected at surgery. The receptor set was obtained from a male donor with early-stage non-small cell lung cancer.

This clonotype occurred many times. The chain recombines TRBV20-1 with TRBJ1-2; D call uncertain. The CDR3 sequence is 13 residues long. Trimming took 6 bases from V and 7 from J, leaving 18 bases between them. The germline CDR1 and CDR2 sequences are DFQATT and SNEGSKA (reference sequence). This CDR3 is CSAQSSGSGGYTF. CDR3 in DNA: TGCAGTGCCCAGAGTTCGGGGTCCGGTGGCTACACCTTC.

The table lists this clonotype with many counts. V usage is TRBV29-1 and J usage is TRBJ2-1, with D possibly being TRBD2 (6 bases). CDR3 length: 14 residues. Deletions cut 8 bases from V and 0 bases from J, with 14 bases between. Looked up from germline, CDR1 is SQVTM and CDR2 is ANQGSEA. CDR3: CSSRGTGSYNEQFF. The DNA for the CDR3 is TGCAGCTCGAGAGGGACTGGCTCCTACAATGAGCAGTTCTTC.

This clonotype was detected many times. The chain is built from TRBV7-2 and TRBJ2-1; TRBD2 matches 14 bases. The CDR3 has 15 residues. CDR1 is SGHTA and CDR2 is FQGNSA in the germline V gene. V shed 5 bases, J shed 9 bases, and the junction held 6 bases outside the gene matches. Here the CDR3 DNA reads TGTGCCAGCAGCAAGACTAGCGGGAGGGCCTCTGAGCAGTTCTTC. Translation: CASSKTSGRASEQFF.

This clonotype occurred many times. This chain uses TRBV29-1 with TRBJ2-7; 7 nucleotides agree with TRBD2. V lost 4 bases to trimming and J lost 5 bases; unmatched junction nucleotides: 11. The CDR3 sequence is 14 residues long. Germline V CDR1 and CDR2: SQVTM, ANQGSEA. The chain's CDR3 is CSVGRAGAEDEQYF. The CDR3 DNA reads TGCAGCGTTGGGAGGGCGGGAGCGGAAGACGAGCAGTACTTC.

In this sample, this clonotype turned up many times. V and J are TRBV11-2 and TRBJ1-5; the D gene is possibly TRBD1 (6 bases). The CDR3 length is 13 residues. In germline, CDR1 is SGHAT, CDR2 FQNNGV. V lost 5 bases and J lost 6, with 11 bases in between. CDR3 coding DNA: TGTGCCAGCAGCCAGGGGCCCGCTCAGCCCCAGCATTTT. It encodes CASSQGPAQPQHF.

This clonotype appeared a few times. V usage is TRBV6-6 and J usage is TRBJ2-2; D is undetermined. Deletions cut 5 bases from V and 1 base from J, with 11 bases between. Germline V gene lookup returns CDR1 MNHNY and CDR2 SVGAGI (reference sequence). This CDR3 has 15 residues. CDR3 coding DNA: TGTGCCAGCAGTAGCACTTGGGGGAACACCGGGGAGCTGTTTTTT. Translating it yields CASSSTWGNTGELFF.

Many counts were recorded for this clonotype. This chain connects TRBV12-3 or TRBV12-4 to TRBJ1-1; D is possibly TRBD1 (6 bases). The CDR3 covers 15 residues. Trimming took 5 bases from V and 1 from J, leaving 14 bases between them. In nucleotides, the CDR3 is TGTGCCAGCAGTCCTCGACAGGTTGGGAACACTGAAGCTTTCTTT. Translating gives CASSPRQVGNTEAFF.

This clonotype appeared a few times. The rearrangement joins TRBV2 to TRBJ1-6; tentatively, D is TRBD1 (6 bases). This CDR3 is 14 amino acids long. Trimming pared 3 bases from V and 10 bases from J, leaving 13 bases between. Germline CDR1 and CDR2: SNHLY and FYNNEI. Here the CDR3 DNA reads TGTGCCAGCAGTGACCGGGACATTAGATCACCCCTCCACTTT. Its protein product is CASSDRDIRSPLHF. Drawing the rest from reference TRBV2 and TRBJ1-6, the complete variable domain is EPEVTQTPSHQVTQMGQEVILRCVPISNHLYFYWYRQILGQKVEFLVSFYNNEISEKSEIFDDQFSVERPDGSNFTLKIRSTKLEDSAMYFCASSDRDIRSPLHFGNGTRLTVT.

This clonotype was seen ten or more times. The chain employs TRBV27 and TRBJ2-7, with a weak D call TRBD2 (6 bases). Germline values: CDR1 MNHEY, CDR2 SMNVEV (reference sequence). Trimming shortened V by 0 bases and J by 1 base, and 10 bases separated the two germline ends. The CDR3 extends over 15 amino acids. CDR3 nucleotide sequence: TGTGCCAGCAGTTTATCGGGGGGTAGATCCTACGAGCAGTACTTC. Amino acids: CASSLSGGRSYEQYF.

This clonotype was counted at least ten times. The chain employs TRBV29-1 and TRBJ1-2; 8 positions agree with TRBD1. The CDR3 is 13 residues long. Germline CDR1 reads SQVTM; CDR2 reads ANQGSEA. Trimming removed 0 bases from V and 9 bases from J; junction bases left unmatched: 6. The CDR3 here is CSVEDRQGISYTF. In DNA, the CDR3 is TGCAGCGTTGAAGATCGACAGGGGATTAGCTACACCTTC.

With regard to this clonotype: Possible read error: a much larger clone is one base away. This chain links TRBV7-3 with TRBJ2-2; 10 positions agree with TRBD2. The CDR3 contains 17 residues. CDR1 and CDR2 from the germline V gene are SGHTA and FQGTGA. The V and J ends lost 6 bases and 7 bases, in that order; junction bases with no gene match: 14. The DNA for the CDR3 is TGTGCCAGCAGTTATTCCAGCGGGAGGGGGTGGCACGGGGAGCTGTTTTTT. Translating it yields CASSYSSGRGWHGELFF. Supplemented by reference TRBV7-3 and TRBJ2-2, the full variable domain reads GAGVSQTPSNKVTEKGKYVELRCDPISGHTALYWYRQSLGQGPEFLIYFQGTGAADDSGLPNDRFFAVRPEGSVSTLKIQRTERGDSAVYLCASSYSSGRGWHGELFFGEGSRLTVL.

This clonotype was found many times. The V gene is TRBV7-3, the J gene TRBJ1-1, with TRBD1 as a possible D gene (6 bases). The CDR3 is 14 amino acids. With 3 bases removed from V and 4 bases from J, the gap between germline ends came to 12 bases. The V gene's germline CDR1 is SGHTA and CDR2 FQGTGA. In nucleotides, the CDR3 is TGTGCCAGCAGCTTCAACCCAGGGGCCACTGAAGCTTTCTTT. This translates into CASSFNPGATEAFF. The variable domain in full, completed from reference TRBV7-3 and TRBJ1-1, reads GAGVSQTPSNKVTEKGKYVELRCDPISGHTALYWYRQSLGQGPEFLIYFQGTGAADDSGLPNDRFFAVRPEGSVSTLKIQRTERGDSAVYLCASSFNPGATEAFFGQGTRLTVV.

At least ten counts were recorded for this clonotype. The chain carries TRBV29-1 and TRBJ2-1; TRBD1 agrees at 8 bases. CDR1 SQVTM and CDR2 ANQGSEA come from the germline V gene. The CDR3 length is 16 residues. V trimming: 4 bases; J trimming: 7 bases; junction bases outside the gene matches: 15. The chain's CDR3 is CSVVGGPDRAENEQFF. For the CDR3, the DNA is TGCAGCGTTGTGGGGGGACCGGACAGGGCAGAAAATGAGCAGTTCTTC.

In this sample, this clonotype turned up many times. The rearrangement links TRBV7-2 to TRBJ1-5; D is ambiguous. Trimming removed 1 base at V and 1 base at J, with 8 bases between. The CDR3 loop spans 15 amino acids. Germline V gives CDR1 SGHTA, CDR2 FQGNSA. The CDR3 loop is CASSLGFLSNQPQHF. In DNA form, the CDR3 reads TGTGCCAGCAGCTTAGGGTTCTTAAGCAATCAGCCCCAGCATTTT.

This clonotype was observed at least ten times. The chain uses TRBV20-1 and TRBJ2-5; 9 bases align to TRBD2. Trimming removed 2 bases from V and 0 bases from J; junction bases left unmatched: 10. Germline CDR1 reads DFQATT; CDR2 reads SNEGSKA (reference sequence). The CDR3 has 17 residues. This CDR3 reads CSARLLAGKLYQETQYF. The CDR3, as DNA: TGCAGTGCTAGACTTCTAGCGGGGAAATTGTACCAAGAGACCCAGTACTTC.

This clonotype was counted at least ten times. The chain combines TRBV7-9 with TRBJ1-4, with TRBD1 matching 8 bases. Germline CDR1 reads SEHNR; CDR2 reads FQNEAQ (reference sequence). The junction had 4 bases not matched to a gene; V was cut back by 5 bases and J by 5 bases. The CDR3 runs to 14 residues. In DNA, the CDR3 is TGTGCCAGCAGCAAACAGGGGGGAAATGAAAAACTGTTTTTT. Its protein product is CASSKQGGNEKLFF.

At least ten counts were recorded for this clonotype. The chain couples TRBV18 to TRBJ2-7; no clear D. V dropped 3 bases and J dropped 0 bases, with 3 bases sitting between them. The germline V gene has CDR1 KGHSH and CDR2 LQKENI. The CDR3 runs 12 residues. This CDR3 reads CASSPSSYEQYF. Here the CDR3 DNA reads TGTGCCAGCTCACCGAGCTCCTACGAGCAGTACTTC.

This clonotype showed up just a few times. The gene calls are TRBV2 and TRBJ1-2; the match to TRBD1 covers 11 bases. The CDR3 has 14 amino acids. Germline CDR1 is SNHLY and CDR2 is FYNNEI. J gave up 3 bases and V 6 bases, and 3 bases lay outside the gene matches. The DNA of the CDR3 is TGTGCCAGCAGGGACAGGGGGCGCGACTATGGCTACACCTTC. Encoded protein: CASRDRGRDYGYTF.

This clonotype was counted ten times or more. The J gene is TRBJ2-7, the V gene TRBV29-1; TRBD2 is a possible D gene (6 bases). Trimming left V 3 bases short and J 3 bases short, with 12 bases between. The germline V gene encodes CDR1 SQVTM and CDR2 ANQGSEA. The CDR3 contains 13 residues. The CDR3, as DNA: TGCAGCGTTGATGGGGGAGGCGGCTACGAGCAGTACTTC. This sequence encodes CSVDGGGGYEQYF.

This clonotype was seen at least ten times. The chain recombines TRBV9 with TRBJ1-2; D not resolved. This CDR3 contains 13 residues. From germline, CDR1 is SGDLS and CDR2 YYNGEE. V was clipped by 3 bases and J by 8 bases, with 14 bases between them. The CDR3 loop reads CASSGGAKSGYTF. DNA of the CDR3: TGTGCCAGCAGCGGCGGAGCAAAATCGGGCTACACCTTC.

Ten or more counts support this clonotype. The chain is built from TRBV6-2 or TRBV6-3 and TRBJ1-5; D ambiguous. Trimming took 0 bases from V and 4 from J, leaving 7 bases between them. The CDR3 is 14 residues long. In germline, CDR1 is MNHEY, CDR2 SVGEGT. The CDR3 reads CASSYSLSNQPQHF. DNA for the CDR3: TGTGCCAGCAGTTACTCGCTCAGTAATCAGCCCCAGCATTTT.

This clonotype was counted many times. The chain couples TRBV12-3 or TRBV12-4 to TRBJ2-1; 10 bases line up with TRBD1. CDR3 length: 16 residues. V gave up 8 bases and J gave up 8 bases; unmatched junction bases: 15. The CDR3 sequence: CASVRLSGQGIYEQFF. The CDR3 nucleotides are TGTGCCAGCGTCCGTCTCTCGGGACAGGGGATATATGAGCAGTTCTTC.

This clonotype was counted ten times or more. The chain recombines TRBV20-1 with TRBJ2-5; TRBD1 matches 7 bases. Germline-derived CDR1 and CDR2 are DFQATT and SNEGSKA (reference sequence). With V trimmed by 6 bases and J by 4 bases, 17 bases remained unmatched. The CDR3 is made up of 16 amino acids. For the CDR3, the DNA is TGCAGTGCGAGGGACCCGAGACAGGGATCCCGAGAGACCCAGTACTTC. Encoded protein: CSARDPRQGSRETQYF.